A single sample is the source of the 12 T cell receptor beta chains below, sequenced in a study of cytomegalovirus exposure and HLA in healthy donors. Sequenced by immunoSEQ multiplex PCR; TCRdb stores in-frame clones only, minus some. The sample contains approximately 70,000 clones, over 90% of which appear only once. The specimen sequenced was PBMCs. The receptors originated from a woman younger than 35 in good health and CMV-seropositive.

V usage is TRBV28 and J usage is TRBJ1-5, with D perhaps matching TRBD1 (6 bases). The CDR3 spans 15 residues. In germline, CDR1 is MDHEN, CDR2 SYDVKM. Trimming took off 1 base at V and 4 bases at J, with 11 bases between the two ends. CDR3 sequence reads: CASSLFRDRNQPQHF. In DNA form, the CDR3 reads TGTGCCAGCAGTTTATTCCGTGACAGGAATCAGCCCCAGCATTTT.

This chain connects TRBV5-4 to TRBJ1-1; no firm D call. From germline, CDR1 is SGHNT and CDR2 YYREEE (reference sequence). CDR3 length: 14 residues. V was trimmed by 0 bases and J by 1 base, leaving 7 bases between them. Written as DNA, the CDR3 is TGTGCCAGCAGCTTGGAAGCCAAGAACACTGAAGCTTTCTTT. Encoded protein: CASSLEAKNTEAFF.

The rearrangement joins TRBV11-1 to TRBJ2-6, with 10 bases matching TRBD1. V lost 4 bases, J lost 0 bases, and 6 bases stayed unmatched. The CDR3 consists of 18 residues. Germline CDR1 and CDR2: SGHAT and FQDESV (reference sequence). This chain's CDR3 is CASSSSGTGVSGANVLTF. CDR3 coding DNA: TGTGCCAGCAGCTCCTCTGGGACAGGGGTCTCTGGGGCCAACGTCCTGACTTTC.

The V and J genes are TRBV14 and TRBJ2-7; TRBD2 aligns across 7 bases. V shed 1 base and J 1 base; nucleotides not matched to a gene: 7. This CDR3 spans 16 amino acids. Germline CDR1 reads SGHDN; CDR2 reads FVKESK. The CDR3 DNA reads TGTGCCAGCAGCCAAGTCGGCCGGGGGGATTCCTACGAGCAGTACTTC. It specifies CASSQVGRGDSYEQYF.

J is TRBJ1-1 and V is TRBV7-8, with D possibly being TRBD1 (6 bases). Germline CDR1 and CDR2: SGHVS and FQNEAQ. This CDR3 region has 18 residues. The V end lost 2 bases, the J end lost 0 bases, and 19 bases lay between the germline ends. CDR3 sequence reads: CASSLWSGGPAMNTEAFF. Here the CDR3 DNA reads TGTGCCAGCAGCTTATGGTCCGGGGGGCCTGCGATGAACACTGAAGCTTTCTTT.

Here the CDR3 reads CASSPSNYGYTF. In DNA form, the CDR3 reads TGTGCCAGCAGTCCATCCAACTATGGCTACACCTTC. The V and J genes are TRBV25-1 and TRBJ1-2, with D unresolved. Germline values: CDR1 MGHDK, CDR2 SYGVNS. The CDR3 totals 12 residues. Between the trimmed V and J ends, which lost 5 bases and 2 bases, there was a span of 6 bases.

This sequence joins TRBV28 and TRBJ1-6; a possible D gene is TRBD1 (6 bases). Germline CDR1 and CDR2: MDHEN and SYDVKM. This CDR3 spans 14 amino acids. Trimming pared 4 bases from V and 11 bases from J, leaving 15 bases between. The CDR3 region is CASSSEGGRTPLHF. For the CDR3, the DNA is TGTGCCAGCAGTTCCGAGGGGGGGAGAACACCCCTCCACTTT.

This clone was counted a single time. The V gene is TRBV2, the J gene TRBJ2-7, with 7 positions matching TRBD2. With 2 bases clipped from V and 0 bases from J, the junction kept 4 bases outside the gene matches. Germline CDR1 SNHLY, CDR2 FYNNEI. This CDR3 region has 15 residues. CDR3 in DNA: TGTGCCAGCAGTGAATGGGGGGGGAGCTCCTACGAGCAGTACTTC. Translating it yields CASSEWGGSSYEQYF.

The chain has TRBV15 and TRBJ2-7; 8 positions agree with TRBD1. The CDR3 has 13 amino acids. CDR1 and CDR2 (germline): LNHNV, YYDKDF (reference sequence). With 3 bases clipped from V and 8 bases from J, the junction kept 6 bases outside the gene matches. The CDR3 sequence: CATSRRGQGKQYF. DNA of the CDR3: TGTGCCACCAGCAGGCGAGGACAGGGTAAGCAGTACTTC.

The chain employs TRBV10-2 and TRBJ1-4; no clear D. Trimming took off 3 bases at V and 8 bases at J, with 10 bases between the two ends. The germline CDR1 and CDR2 sequences are WSHSY and SAAADI. The CDR3 runs to 13 residues. CDR3 sequence reads: CASSDNIREKLFF. The CDR3 region has the DNA TGCGCCAGCAGTGATAATATTCGGGAAAAACTGTTTTTT.

V is TRBV5-1 and J is TRBJ2-7; 9 bases map to TRBD1. V was pared by 5 bases and J by 3 bases, with 9 bases of the junction left unmatched. Germline V lookup: CDR1 SGHRS, CDR2 YFSETQ. This CDR3 has 15 residues. CDR3 region: CASRAPGTGFYEQYF. CDR3 in DNA: TGCGCCAGCAGGGCGCCCGGGACAGGGTTCTACGAGCAGTACTTC.

The CDR3 DNA reads TGTGCCAGCTCAATAGACAGGAACACCGGGGAGCTGTTTTTT. This codes for CASSIDRNTGELFF. J is TRBJ2-2 and V is TRBV18; TRBD1 is a possible D gene (5 bases). The CDR3 contains 14 residues. Trimming left V 5 bases short and J 1 base short, with 8 bases between. Germline loops: CDR1 KGHSH, CDR2 LQKENI.